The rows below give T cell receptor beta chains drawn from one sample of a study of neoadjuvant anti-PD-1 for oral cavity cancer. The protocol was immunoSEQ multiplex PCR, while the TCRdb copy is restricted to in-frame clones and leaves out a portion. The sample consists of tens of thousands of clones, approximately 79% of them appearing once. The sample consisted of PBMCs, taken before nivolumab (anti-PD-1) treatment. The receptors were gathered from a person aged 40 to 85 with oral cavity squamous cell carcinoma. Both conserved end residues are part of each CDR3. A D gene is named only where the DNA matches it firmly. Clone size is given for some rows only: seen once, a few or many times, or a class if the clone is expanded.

TGTGCCAGCAGGCCGACTAGCGGGAGGGCTTATGAGCAGTTCTTC,CASRPTSGRAYEQFF,TRBD2,-,TRBJ2-1,TRBV6-1
TGTGCCAGCAGCTATCTAGCGGGAGACGAGCAGTACTTC,CASSYLAGDEQYF,TRBD2,-,TRBJ2-7,TRBV7-9
TGTGCCAGTAGTATAGGACCGGGGACCGGGGAGCTGTTTTTT,CASSIGPGTGELFF,-,-,TRBJ2-2,TRBV19
TGTGCCAGCAGCTTAGGGGTTCTGGGCGAGCAGTACTTC,CASSLGVLGEQYF,-,once,TRBJ2-7,TRBV7-9
TGTGCCAGCAGCTTAACAGGGGCCTCCAATTCACCCCTCCACTTT,CASSLTGASNSPLHF,TRBD1,-,TRBJ1-6,TRBV7-8
TGTGCCAGCAGCTTAAATGGATATGGCTACACCTTC,CASSLNGYGYTF,-,-,TRBJ1-2,TRBV7-9
TGTGCCAGCAGCCAGGGACAGGGAGATCAGCCCCAGCATTTT,CASSQGQGDQPQHF,TRBD1,-,TRBJ1-5,TRBV7-9
TGTGCCAGCAGCTTAGCGCCGACAGCGAGTAATGAAAAACTGTTTTTT,CASSLAPTASNEKLFF,-,few,TRBJ1-4,TRBV7-9
TGCAGTGCTAACTCGTACAATGAGCAGTTCTTC,CSANSYNEQFF,-,-,TRBJ2-1,TRBV20-1
TGTGCTAGCAGCTGGCAGGGGGTAATAGGAGAGACCCAGTACTTC,CASSWQGVIGETQYF,TRBD1,-,TRBJ2-5,TRBV7-7
TGTGCCAGTAGTATAGAAGCCGGGCTCCGGTATTTT,CASSIEAGLRYF,-,-,TRBJ2-3,TRBV19
TGTGCCAGCAGCTTTGACAGATACACTGAAGCTTTCTTT,CASSFDRYTEAFF,-,few,TRBJ1-1,TRBV5-4
TGTGCCAGTACGGAAGGGGGCTACACTGAAGCTTTCTTT,CASTEGGYTEAFF,TRBD1,-,TRBJ1-1,TRBV19
TGCGCCAGCAGCGATCAAGCGGGGGGACCGTCCTACGAGCAGTACTTC,CASSDQAGGPSYEQYF,TRBD2,-,TRBJ2-7,TRBV5-1
TGCGCCAGCAGCTTCGTCCGGGAGGGGGCGCGGACCGGGGAGCTGTTTTTT,CASSFVREGARTGELFF,-,-,TRBJ2-2,TRBV5-1
TGTGCCAGCAGTTCCGCCGGGACTGGGCTCACTGAAGCTTTCTTT,CASSSAGTGLTEAFF,-,-,TRBJ1-1,TRBV7-9
TGTGCCAGCAGCGTAGAAGGCAGGGGAGCCTATGGCTACACCTTC,CASSVEGRGAYGYTF,-,-,TRBJ1-2,TRBV9
TGCGCCAGCAGCTTGGGGACCGACAATGAGCAGTTCTTC,CASSLGTDNEQFF,-,-,TRBJ2-1,TRBV5-1
TGCGCCAGCAGTGAAGCAGGGAGACCTGAAGCTTTCTTT,CASSEAGRPEAFF,-,-,TRBJ1-1,TRBV10-2
TGCAGCGTTAGAGACAGGGCCGGATCCTACGAGCAGTACTTC,CSVRDRAGSYEQYF,TRBD1,few,TRBJ2-7,TRBV29-1
TGTGCCAGCAGTAAACGACTAGCGGCCTCCAATGAGCAGTTCTTC,CASSKRLAASNEQFF,TRBD2,-,TRBJ2-1,TRBV6-1
TGCGCCAGCAGCGCCAGCGGGGGAAACAATGAGCAGTTCTTC,CASSASGGNNEQFF,TRBD2,-,TRBJ2-1,TRBV4-1
TGTGCCAGCAGCCTCGACAGGGCCGCAACTAATGAAAAACTGTTTTTT,CASSLDRAATNEKLFF,TRBD1,-,TRBJ1-4,TRBV5-6
TGTGCCAGCAGTTCGAGGACAGGGATTGGATCCTACAATGAGCAGTTCTTC,CASSSRTGIGSYNEQFF,TRBD1,-,TRBJ2-1,TRBV27
TGTGCCAGCAGCTTAGCAGGGGTTGAAGCTTTCTTT,CASSLAGVEAFF,-,few,TRBJ1-1,TRBV7-9
TGTGCCAGCAGGCCTGGTCTCCACATGGATCAGCCCCAGCATTTT,CASRPGLHMDQPQHF,-,-,TRBJ1-5,TRBV6-1
TGTGCCTGGAGTGTACGTTGGCGACCGGTTTACGAGAGCTCCTACAATGAGCAGTTCTTC,CAWSVRWRPVYESSYNEQFF,-,-,TRBJ2-1,TRBV30
TGCGCCAGCTCAGAGGGACTAGCGGGACTAGCAGATACGCAGTATTTT,CASSEGLAGLADTQYF,TRBD2,few,TRBJ2-3,TRBV10-2
TGTGCCAGCAGCCTGAAGCAGCGGAGCTCCTACAATGAGCAGTTCTTC,CASSLKQRSSYNEQFF,-,-,TRBJ2-1,TRBV5-4
TGTGCCAGCACCCTAGCGGGGGGGCGGAATGAGCAGTTCTTC,CASTLAGGRNEQFF,TRBD2,-,TRBJ2-1,TRBV7-2
TGTGCCAGCAGCTTGTCCGGGACAGGGCTTCAGCCCCAGCATTTT,CASSLSGTGLQPQHF,TRBD1,-,TRBJ1-5,TRBV5-5
TGTGCCAGCAATTTCTGGGGGAGAGGTCATTACAATGAGCAGTTCTTC,CASNFWGRGHYNEQFF,-,-,TRBJ2-1,TRBV7-2
TGTGCCAGCAGCTTGACAGGGGTCAGCAATCAGCCCCAGCATTTT,CASSLTGVSNQPQHF,TRBD1,-,TRBJ1-5,TRBV7-9
TGTGCCAGCAGCTTAGCCCGGGATGCCACAGATACGCAGTATTTT,CASSLARDATDTQYF,-,few,TRBJ2-3,TRBV11-2
TGCGCCAGCAGCTTGGCCGGGCAGGGGGATAATTCACCCCTCCACTTT,CASSLAGQGDNSPLHF,TRBD1,-,TRBJ1-6,TRBV5-1
TGCGCCAGCAGCCAATCTCAGCAGGGGAATAACTATGGCTACACCTTC,CASSQSQQGNNYGYTF,-,-,TRBJ1-2,TRBV4-1
TGTGCCAGCAGTTACCAAGAGACCCAGTACTTC,CASSYQETQYF,-,-,TRBJ2-5,TRBV27
TGTGCCAGCAAGGGGCAGGACTATGGCTACACCTTC,CASKGQDYGYTF,-,-,TRBJ1-2,TRBV6-5
TGCAGCGTAGACCGGGACAGCGTTAACTATGGCTACACCTTC,CSVDRDSVNYGYTF,TRBD1,-,TRBJ1-2,TRBV29-1
TGTGCCAGCAGCCCCGGGACTAGCAGGAATGAGCAGTTCTTC,CASSPGTSRNEQFF,TRBD2,once,TRBJ2-1,TRBV5-6
TGTGCCAGCATGAGTTCATACCGACGAGCGAGTGGCTACACCTTC,CASMSSYRRASGYTF,-,-,TRBJ1-2,TRBV11-2
TGTGCCAGCAACGCTCCCGGGACAGGGAACGTTGAAGCTTTCTTT,CASNAPGTGNVEAFF,TRBD1,many,TRBJ1-1,TRBV11-2
TGTGCCAGCAGTTCGTACGGAGAGACCCAGTACTTC,CASSSYGETQYF,-,-,TRBJ2-5,TRBV27
TGCGCCAGCAGCCAAGATTCGAGAGGCTACACCTTC,CASSQDSRGYTF,-,-,TRBJ1-2,TRBV4-1